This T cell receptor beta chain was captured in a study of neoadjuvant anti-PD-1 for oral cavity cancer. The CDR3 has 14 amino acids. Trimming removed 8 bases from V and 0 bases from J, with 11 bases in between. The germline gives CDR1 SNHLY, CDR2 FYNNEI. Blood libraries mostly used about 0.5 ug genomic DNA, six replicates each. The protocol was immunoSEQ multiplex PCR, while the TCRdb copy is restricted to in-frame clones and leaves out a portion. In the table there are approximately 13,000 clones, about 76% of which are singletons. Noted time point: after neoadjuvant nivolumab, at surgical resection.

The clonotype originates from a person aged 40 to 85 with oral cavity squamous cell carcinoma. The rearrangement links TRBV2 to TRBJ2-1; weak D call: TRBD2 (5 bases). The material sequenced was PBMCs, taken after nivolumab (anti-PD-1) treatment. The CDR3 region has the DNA TGTGCCAGCTCTCGAGGACTCTCCTACAATGAGCAGTTCTTC. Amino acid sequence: CASSRGLSYNEQFF.